This TCR beta chain was identified in a study of blood T cell repertoires in COVID-19. In the study overall: The United States, Italy and Spain provided the acute and convalescent COVID-19 samples. T cells, B-cell-depleted T cells, or PBMCs supplied cDNA or gDNA.

Original processing methods: Reference gene primers were amplified, and this amplification served to estimate nucleated cell counts. Generated by immunoSEQ multiplex PCR, the TCRdb table keeps only in-frame clones and is missing some. That table supplies the V and J calls and clone size; D and trimming were determined from the DNA. The data contain about 110,000 clones, 71% of them singletons. The CDR3 covers 14 residues. J was trimmed by 7 bases and V by 7 bases; bases with no gene match: 8. CDR1 is MNHNS and CDR2 is SASEGT in the germline V gene. This chain uses TRBV6-1 with TRBJ2-3, with TRBD2 identical over 10 bases. The sequencing input was peripheral blood. The sequence was collected from a human donor with acute or convalescent COVID-19. The donor label of this sample is uncertain. This CDR3 reads CASTLSSGGNTQYF. CDR3 bases: TGTGCCAGCACTTTGTCTAGCGGGGGAAATACGCAGTATTTT.